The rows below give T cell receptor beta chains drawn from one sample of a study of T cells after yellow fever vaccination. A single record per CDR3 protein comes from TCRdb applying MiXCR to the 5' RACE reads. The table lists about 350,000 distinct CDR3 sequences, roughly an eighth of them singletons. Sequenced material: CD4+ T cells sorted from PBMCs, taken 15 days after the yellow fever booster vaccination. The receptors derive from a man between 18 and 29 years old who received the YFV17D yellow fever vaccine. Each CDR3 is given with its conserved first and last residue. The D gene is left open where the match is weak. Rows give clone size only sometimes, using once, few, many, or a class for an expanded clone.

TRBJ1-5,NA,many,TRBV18,CASSPIGQLGQPQHF,TGTGCCAGCTCACCGATAGGACAGCTCGGTCAGCCCCAGCATTTT
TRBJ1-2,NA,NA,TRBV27,CASSPNGGGTTGYTF,TGTGCCAGCAGTCCGAACGGCGGGGGCACGACTGGCTACACCTTC
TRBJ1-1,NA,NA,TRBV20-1,CSASGESSEAFF,TGCAGTGCTAGTGGGGAATCATCCGAAGCTTTCTTT
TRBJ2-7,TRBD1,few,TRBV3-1,CASSQGIGGLGEQYF,TGTGCCAGCAGCCAAGGGATAGGGGGCCTGGGAGAGCAGTACTTC
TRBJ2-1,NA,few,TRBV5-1,CASSLVGRDGLNEQFF,TGCGCCAGCAGCTTGGTAGGTAGGGACGGTCTCAATGAGCAGTTCTTC
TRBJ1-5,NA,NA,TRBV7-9,CASSTGRGDQPQHF,TGTGCCAGCAGCACCGGGAGGGGCGATCAGCCCCAGCATTTT
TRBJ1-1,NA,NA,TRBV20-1,CSAWDTMNTEAFF,TGCAGTGCTTGGGACACAATGAACACTGAAGCTTTCTTT
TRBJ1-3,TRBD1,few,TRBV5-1,CASSLDPGTAGNTIYF,TGCGCCAGCAGCTTAGACCCAGGGACAGCTGGAAACACCATATATTTT
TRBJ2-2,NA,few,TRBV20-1,CSAPTGTLNTGELFF,TGCAGTGCTCCCACCGGGACTTTGAACACCGGGGAGCTGTTTTTT
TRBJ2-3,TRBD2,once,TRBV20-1,CSARGVAGGTDTQYF,TGCAGTGCTAGAGGAGTGGCGGGAGGCACAGATACGCAGTATTTT
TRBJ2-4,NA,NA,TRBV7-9,CASTDSSGNIQYF,TGTGCCAGCACCGATTCGTCGGGTAACATTCAGTACTTC
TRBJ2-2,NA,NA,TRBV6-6,CASSYPVPGELFF,TGTGCCAGCAGTTATCCGGTGCCCGGGGAGCTGTTTTTT
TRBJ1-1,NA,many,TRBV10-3,CAISAGGPEAFF,TGTGCCATCAGTGCGGGGGGACCTGAAGCTTTCTTT
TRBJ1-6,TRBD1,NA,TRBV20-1,CSASTTGAFNSPLHF,TGCAGTGCTAGTACAACAGGGGCATTTAATTCACCCCTCCACTTT
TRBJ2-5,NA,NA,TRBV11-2,CASSLVLGVETQYF,TGTGCCAGCAGCTTAGTTTTGGGGGTTGAGACCCAGTACTTC
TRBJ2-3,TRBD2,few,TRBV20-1,CSAGTSGVADTQYF,TGCAGTGCCGGGACTAGCGGGGTCGCAGATACGCAGTATTTT
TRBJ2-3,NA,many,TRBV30,CAWSIYRSPTDTQYF,TGTGCCTGGAGTATCTACAGATCCCCCACAGATACGCAGTATTTT
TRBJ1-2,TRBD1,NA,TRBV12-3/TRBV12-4,CASSTTGVNYGYTF,TGTGCCAGCAGCACGACAGGGGTCAACTATGGCTACACCTTC
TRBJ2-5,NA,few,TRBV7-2,CASSLVVGPQETQYF,TGTGCCAGCAGCTTAGTAGTGGGCCCACAAGAGACCCAGTACTTC
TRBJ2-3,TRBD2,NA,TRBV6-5,CASSYSMSGGATDTQYF,TGTGCCAGCAGTTACTCGATGAGCGGGGGGGCGACAGATACGCAGTATTTT
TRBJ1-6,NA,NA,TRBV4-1,CASSQAAPVSSPLHF,TGCGCCAGCAGCCAAGCAGCGCCAGTTAGTTCACCCCTCCACTTT
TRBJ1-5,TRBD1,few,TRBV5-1,CASSLDQGADQPQHF,TGCGCCAGCAGCTTGGATCAGGGGGCGGATCAGCCCCAGCATTTT
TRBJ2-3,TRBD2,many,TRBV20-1,CSARVSGGASDTQYF,TGCAGTGCTAGGGTTAGCGGGGGGGCATCAGATACGCAGTATTTT
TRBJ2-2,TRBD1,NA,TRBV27,CASSLYGTGDTGELFF,TGTGCCAGCAGTTTATACGGGACAGGGGACACCGGGGAGCTGTTTTTT
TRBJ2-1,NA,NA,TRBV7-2,CASSLARTGNEQFF,TGTGCCAGCAGCTTAGCGAGGACGGGCAATGAGCAGTTCTTC
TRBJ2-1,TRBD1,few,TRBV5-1,CASTTGANEQFF,TGCGCCAGCACCACAGGGGCCAATGAGCAGTTCTTC
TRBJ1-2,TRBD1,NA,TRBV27,CASSTGQFYGYTF,TGTGCCAGCAGTACGGGACAGTTCTATGGCTACACCTTC
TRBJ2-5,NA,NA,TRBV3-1,CASSSTEQETQYF,TGTGCCAGCAGTTCTACCGAACAAGAGACCCAGTACTTC
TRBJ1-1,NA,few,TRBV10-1,CASSPDRRGVMTEAFF,TGCGCCAGCAGCCCCGATCGTCGGGGGGTGATGACTGAAGCTTTCTTT
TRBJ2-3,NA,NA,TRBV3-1,CATEDRGDTQYF,TGTGCCACCGAGGACAGAGGGGATACGCAGTATTTT
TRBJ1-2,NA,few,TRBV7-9,CASSLYFDYGYTF,TGTGCCAGCAGCTTATATTTCGACTATGGCTACACCTTC
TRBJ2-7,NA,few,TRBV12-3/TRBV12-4,CASSLAGPAYEQYF,TGTGCCAGCAGTTTAGCGGGACCTGCCTACGAGCAGTACTTC
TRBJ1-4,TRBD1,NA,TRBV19,CASRSQGGIPDALFF,TGTGCCAGTAGGTCACAGGGGGGGATCCCCGACGCGCTGTTTTTT
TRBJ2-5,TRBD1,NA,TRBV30,CARTGQPQETQYF,TGTGCCAGAACGGGACAGCCACAAGAGACCCAGTACTTC
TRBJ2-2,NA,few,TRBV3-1,CASSQEQMTGELFF,TGTGCCAGCAGCCAAGAACAAATGACCGGGGAGCTGTTTTTT
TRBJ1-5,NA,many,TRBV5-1,CASSVGADNQPQHF,TGCGCCAGCAGCGTCGGGGCGGACAATCAGCCCCAGCATTTT
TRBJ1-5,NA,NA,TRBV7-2,CASSTQSNQPQHF,TGTGCCAGCAGCACGCAAAGCAATCAGCCCCAGCATTTT
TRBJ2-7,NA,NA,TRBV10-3,CAISDEALSSYEQYF,TGTGCCATCAGTGATGAGGCCCTAAGCTCCTACGAGCAGTACTTC
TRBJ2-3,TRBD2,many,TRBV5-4,CASSQGLAQDTQYF,TGTGCCAGCAGCCAGGGACTAGCTCAGGATACGCAGTATTTT
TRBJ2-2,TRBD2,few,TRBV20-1,CSASAGGLRPGELFF,TGCAGTGCATCAGCGGGGGGACTCAGGCCCGGGGAGCTGTTTTTT
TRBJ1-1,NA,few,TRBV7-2,CASSLVSIFSQGTEAFF,TGTGCCAGCAGCTTAGTTTCTATCTTCTCGCAGGGGACTGAAGCTTTCTTT
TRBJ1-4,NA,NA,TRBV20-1,CSASSRIEKLFF,TGCAGTGCTAGCTCTAGGATTGAAAAACTGTTTTTT
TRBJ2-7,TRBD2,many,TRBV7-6,CASSPLSSGGDYEQYF,TGTGCCAGCAGCCCCCTTTCTAGCGGGGGGGATTACGAGCAGTACTTC
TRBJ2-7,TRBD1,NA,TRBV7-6,CASSLTGDRYTSYEQYF,TGTGCCAGCAGCTTAACCGGGGACAGATATACGTCCTACGAGCAGTACTTC
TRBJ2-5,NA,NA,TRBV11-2,CASSFWGRETQYF,TGTGCCAGCAGCTTCTGGGGGCGAGAGACCCAGTACTTC
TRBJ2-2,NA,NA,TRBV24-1,CATSDFGTSLTGELFF,TGTGCCACCAGTGATTTTGGAACTAGCCTTACCGGGGAGCTGTTTTTT
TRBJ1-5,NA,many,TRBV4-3,CASSRRLGGSNQPQHF,TGCGCCAGCAGCCGGAGGTTGGGCGGGAGCAATCAGCCCCAGCATTTT
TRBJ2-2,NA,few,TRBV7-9,CASSLASGGELFF,TGTGCCAGCAGCTTAGCCTCGGGCGGGGAGCTGTTTTTT
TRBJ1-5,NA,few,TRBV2,CASSESGRYQPQHF,TGTGCCAGCAGTGAGTCCGGGAGGTATCAGCCCCAGCATTTT
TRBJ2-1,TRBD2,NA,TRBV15,CATSRDPSGGNEQFF,TGTGCCACCAGCAGAGATCCTTCGGGAGGGAATGAGCAGTTCTTC
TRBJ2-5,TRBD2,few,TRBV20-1,CSARDRRGGETQYF,TGCAGTGCTAGGGACCGGCGGGGGGGCGAGACCCAGTACTTC
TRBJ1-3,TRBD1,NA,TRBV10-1,CASREYPGQGSGNTIYF,TGCGCCAGCAGGGAGTACCCGGGACAGGGTTCTGGAAACACCATATATTTT
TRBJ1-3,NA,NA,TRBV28,CASRHIRAGNTIYF,TGTGCCAGCAGACATATCCGGGCTGGAAACACCATATATTTT
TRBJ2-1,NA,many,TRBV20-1,CSAPSDYNEQFF,TGCAGTGCACCCAGCGACTACAATGAGCAGTTCTTC
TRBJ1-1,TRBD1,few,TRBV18,CASSPGDRGMNTEAFF,TGTGCCAGCTCACCAGGGGACAGGGGGATGAACACTGAAGCTTTCTTT
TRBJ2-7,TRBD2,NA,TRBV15,CATSRYTSGTYEQYF,TGTGCCACCAGCAGATATACTAGCGGAACCTACGAGCAGTACTTC
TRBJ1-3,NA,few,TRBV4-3,CASSQEPRNGNTIYF,TGCGCCAGCAGCCAAGAGCCGCGGAACGGAAACACCATATATTTT
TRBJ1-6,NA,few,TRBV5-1,CASSLNRAGDSPLHF,TGCGCCAGCAGCTTGAACAGGGCTGGGGATTCACCCCTCCACTTT
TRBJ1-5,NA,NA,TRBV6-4,CASSETDTTQPQHF,TGTGCCAGCAGTGAAACGGACACCACTCAGCCCCAGCATTTT